This T cell receptor beta chain was recorded in a study of patients and donors after allogeneic stem cell transplantation. Germline V gene data show CDR1 as SEHNR and CDR2 as FQNEAQ (reference sequence). The ends were cut back, 4 bases at V and 4 bases at J, with 16 bases in the middle. The CDR3 loop spans 15 amino acids. TCRdb re-analysed the RT-PCR reads in MiXCR, keeping a single row per CDR3 protein. The table shows about 200,000 distinct CDR3 sequences, with around two fifths occurring only once. This clonotype was counted only a few times. The sequenced material came from blood, either unsorted or a sorted T cell fraction (not recorded which). The chain is built from TRBV7-9 and TRBJ1-1, with D possibly TRBD1 on 5 matching bases. The clonotype was recovered from a human donor who was either an allogeneic HSCT recipient or a stem cell or donor lymphocyte infusion donor (not recorded which). It is not recorded whose cells these are; they may come from a transplant donor. CDR3 DNA sequence: TGTGCCAGCAGCTCCGACCACACCAGGGTCACTGAAGCTTTCTTT. Encoded protein: CASSSDHTRVTEAFF.